Below, 30 T cell receptor beta chains from the same sample are listed, as sequenced in a study of T-cell reconstitution after alpha-beta-depleted transplantation in children listed by TCRdb under 2016. Library method: PCR. TCRdb names Illumina HiSeq 2500 as the instrument used. Molecular barcoding was employed in the preparation of TCR libraries, with unique molecular identifiers being used to normalize TCRbeta repertoire quantification. In-frame beta chains were kept once TCRdb had trimmed the public reads at Q25 with fastp and called clones with MiXCR. Entries that share a CDR3 protein sequence are merged under the most common genes and DNA. The sample records about 540,000 distinct CDR3 sequences, around 17% of which are singletons. The ten largest clones capture roughly 3.3% of the sample. The sequences come from PBMCs from the stem cell graft donor, collected from the stem cell graft. The receptors shown here come from a human donor who donated a stem cell graft to a child with acute lymphoblastic leukemia.

The chain links TRBV20-1 to TRBJ1-2; unclear D gene. CDR3 length: 11 residues. CDR1 DFQATT and CDR2 SNEGSKA come from the germline V gene (reference sequence). The V end was cut by 1 base, the J end by 4 bases, with 4 bases between. The CDR3, as DNA: TGCAGTGCTAGAGGATTCTATGGCTACACCTTC. This gives the protein CSARGFYGYTF.

This clonotype was seen a handful of times. The gene calls are TRBV4-1 and TRBJ1-2, with D possibly TRBD1 on 5 matching bases. The germline gives CDR1 MGHRA, CDR2 YSYEKL. The V end was cut by 2 bases, the J end by 5 bases, with 18 bases between. The CDR3 sequence is 16 residues long. DNA for the CDR3: TGCGCCAGCAGCCAATTCGGGACTGAGGAATGGTATGGCTACACCTTC. It translates to CASSQFGTEEWYGYTF.

The CDR3 sequence: CASSSGTRGYTEAFF. The CDR3 DNA sequence: TGTGCCAGCAGCTCCGGGACCCGGGGTTACACTGAAGCTTTCTTT. The rearrangement joins TRBV7-6 to TRBJ1-1; perhaps TRBD1 as D (5 bases). CDR3 length: 15 residues. CDR1 and CDR2 (germline): SGHVS, FNYEAQ. The germline V and J ends were trimmed by 4 bases and 3 bases, with 15 bases remaining between them.

This clonotype was found a few times. V gene TRBV20-1 combines with J gene TRBJ1-4, with no clear D. V gave up 3 bases and J gave up 5 bases, with 22 bases separating them. Per germline, CDR1 DFQATT and CDR2 SNEGSKA (reference sequence). The CDR3 is 17 residues long. The CDR3 loop reads CSASVRRSGKLNEKLFF. The CDR3 coding sequence is TGCAGTGCTAGTGTTAGACGCAGCGGGAAACTGAATGAAAAACTGTTTTTT.

This clonotype was seen a handful of times. This chain uses TRBV11-1 with TRBJ1-6; 7 bases fit TRBD1. The germline CDR1 and CDR2 sequences are SGHAT and FQDESV (reference sequence). The CDR3 spans 18 residues. V lost 5 bases and J lost 2; bases outside the gene matches: 12. CDR3 sequence: CASSADRAARAYNSPLHF. CDR3 nucleotide sequence: TGTGCCAGCAGCGCCGACAGGGCGGCTAGGGCCTATAATTCACCCCTCCACTTT.

The chain couples TRBV5-1 to TRBJ2-1; a weak D match, TRBD2 (5 bases). Germline CDR1 is SGHRS and CDR2 is YFSETQ. CDR3 length: 16 residues. V lost 4 bases and J 1 base, leaving 15 bases between the germline ends. The CDR3 bases are TGCGCCAGCAGCCCCTACGAGGGATATTCCTACAATGAGCAGTTCTTC. Translation gives CASSPYEGYSYNEQFF. The entire variable domain, with the rest obtained from reference TRBV5-1 and TRBJ2-1, is as follows: KAGVTQTPRYLIKTRGQQVTLSCSPISGHRSVSWYQQTPGQGLQFLFEYFSETQRNKGNFPGRFSGRQFSNSRSEMNVSTLELGDSALYLCASSPYEGYSYNEQFFGPGTRLTVL.

This chain joins TRBV7-6 and TRBJ2-7; TRBD1 or TRBD2 may be the D gene (5 bases each). The V and J ends lost 5 bases and 6 bases respectively, with 14 bases between them. The CDR3 consists of 13 residues. Looked up from germline, CDR1 is SGHVS and CDR2 is FNYEAQ. This CDR3 reads CASSISEGREQYF. The CDR3 DNA reads as TGTGCCAGCAGCATTAGCGAGGGACGCGAGCAGTACTTC. Complete variable domain (other parts from reference TRBV7-6 and TRBJ2-7): GAGVSQSPRYKVTKRGQDVALRCDPISGHVSLYWYRQALGQGPEFLTYFNYEAQQDKSGLPNDRFSAERPEGSISTLTIQRTEQRDSAMYRCASSISEGREQYFGPGTRLTVT.

This clonotype was picked up a small number of times. V and J are TRBV5-6 and TRBJ1-1; 8 bases are a match to TRBD1. This CDR3 has 15 amino acids. J was trimmed by 4 bases and V by 5 bases; bases with no gene match: 10. CDR1 is SGHDT and CDR2 is YYEEEE in the germline V gene. This CDR3 is CASSSTGVRGTEAFF. The CDR3 DNA sequence: TGTGCCAGCAGTTCGACAGGGGTACGGGGCACTGAAGCTTTCTTT.

This chain connects TRBV7-2 to TRBJ2-5; no firm D call. Trimming took 2 bases from V and 0 from J, leaving 10 bases between them. This CDR3 has 15 amino acids. CDR1 SGHTA and CDR2 FQGNSA come from the germline V gene. The CDR3 region has the DNA TGTGCCAGCAGCTTACCGTCATGGTACCAAGAGACCCAGTACTTC. It encodes CASSLPSWYQETQYF. Full variable domain (remainder filled in from reference TRBV7-2 and TRBJ2-5): GAGVSQSPSNKVTEKGKDVELRCDPISGHTALYWYRQSLGQGLEFLIYFQGNSAPDKSGLPSDRFSAERTGGSVSTLTIQRTQQEDSAVYLCASSLPSWYQETQYFGPGTRLLVL.

In its sample, this clonotype was seen many times. The gene calls are TRBV6-4 and TRBJ2-3, with TRBD2 matching over 7 bases. Germline values: CDR1 MRHNA, CDR2 SNTAGT. V gave up 3 bases and J gave up 6 bases; unmatched junction bases: 9. This CDR3 is 15 amino acids long. CDR3 in amino acids: CASSDASGRADTQYF. As DNA, the CDR3 is TGTGCCAGCAGTGATGCTAGCGGTCGGGCGGATACGCAGTATTTT.

A few counts support this clonotype. V is TRBV18 and J is TRBJ1-1, with a possible D match to TRBD1 (5 bases). This CDR3 is built from 18 residues. CDR1 is KGHSH and CDR2 is LQKENI in the germline V gene. V dropped 2 bases and J dropped 1 base, with 20 bases sitting between them. This CDR3 reads CASSPSSYLTASNTEAFF. The CDR3 coding sequence is TGTGCCAGCTCACCATCGTCCTATCTGACAGCCTCGAACACTGAAGCTTTCTTT.

The sample holds a few counts of this clonotype. V gene TRBV11-2 combines with J gene TRBJ2-5; no reliable D call. With 6 bases removed from V and 5 bases from J, the gap between germline ends came to 16 bases. The CDR3 is made up of 14 amino acids. CDR1 SGHAT and CDR2 FQNNGV come from the germline V gene. The CDR3 DNA reads as TGTGCCAGCAGAGTCGCCCCTGGGGATGAGACCCAGTACTTC. Translation gives CASRVAPGDETQYF.

The genes are TRBV20-1 and TRBJ2-3; D gene unclear. V was clipped by 0 bases and J by 6 bases, with 4 bases between them. The V gene's germline CDR1 is DFQATT and CDR2 SNEGSKA (reference sequence). This CDR3 contains 11 residues. The CDR3 region has the DNA TGCAGTGCTAGAGATCACGATACGCAGTATTTT. Residues: CSARDHDTQYF.

This clonotype has a handful of counts. This chain links TRBV4-1 with TRBJ2-7; D is possibly TRBD1 (6 bases). Germline loops: CDR1 MGHRA, CDR2 YSYEKL. Trimming cost V 1 base and J 0 bases, with 13 bases left between them. This CDR3 has 16 residues. In nucleotides, the CDR3 is TGCGCCAGCAGCCAAGTAGGCGACAGGAGCTCCTACGAGCAGTACTTC. Its protein is CASSQVGDRSSYEQYF.

In its sample, this clonotype was seen a few times. The gene calls are TRBV4-2 and TRBJ1-2; D ambiguous. The germline gives CDR1 LGHNA, CDR2 YNFKEQ. V was clipped by 4 bases and J by 0 bases, with 6 bases between them. The CDR3 is 13 residues long. In DNA form, the CDR3 reads TGTGCCAGCAGCCCCGGGACTAACTATGGCTACACCTTC. Its translation: CASSPGTNYGYTF.

The chain couples TRBV12-3 or TRBV12-4 to TRBJ2-2; D perhaps matches TRBD2 (7 bases). Trimming left V 6 bases short and J 4 bases short, with 15 bases between. The CDR3 length is 15 residues. This CDR3 is CASRLGGRLTGELFF. The CDR3 nucleotides read TGTGCCAGCAGATTGGGGGGGCGGCTCACCGGGGAGCTGTTTTTT.

The chain carries TRBV5-1 and TRBJ1-1, with TRBD1 matching over 9 bases. The length of the CDR3 is 16 residues. Germline V gives CDR1 SGHRS, CDR2 YFSETQ. The ends lost 4 bases at V and 4 bases at J; junction bases unmatched: 11. In DNA, the CDR3 is TGCGCCAGCAGCCCGGCCTACAGGGGGCAGGGCACTGAAGCTTTCTTT. Protein sequence: CASSPAYRGQGTEAFF.

The V call is TRBV7-3, the J call TRBJ2-1; D uncertain. From germline, CDR1 is SGHTA and CDR2 FQGTGA. Trimming stripped 4 bases from V and 4 bases from J, with 5 bases between. This CDR3 spans 12 amino acids. The CDR3 DNA follows: TGTGCCAGCAGCTCCCAATACAATGAGCAGTTCTTC. Encoded protein: CASSSQYNEQFF.

The J gene is TRBJ2-5, the V gene TRBV20-1; 10 positions match TRBD2. Germline V gene lookup returns CDR1 DFQATT and CDR2 SNEGSKA (reference sequence). The CDR3 totals 14 residues. J lost 5 bases, V lost 3 bases, and 6 bases had no gene match. DNA of the CDR3: TGCAGTGCTAGTCTAGCGGGGGTCCGGGAGACCCAGTACTTC. Translating gives CSASLAGVRETQYF.

This clonotype has ten or more counts. V and J are TRBV12-3 or TRBV12-4 and TRBJ1-3; 8 positions agree with TRBD1. The length of the CDR3 is 15 residues. Unmatched junction bases numbered 5, after V lost 3 bases and J lost 4 bases. The CDR3 loop reads CASSFGQGTGNTIYF. The CDR3 bases are TGTGCCAGCAGTTTCGGACAGGGTACGGGAAACACCATATATTTT.

The V gene is TRBV15, the J gene TRBJ2-5, with D perhaps TRBD2 (7 bases). Trimming removed 0 bases from V and 4 bases from J, with 12 bases in between. Germline lookup yields CDR1 LNHNV and CDR2 YYDKDF (reference sequence). The CDR3 is made up of 15 amino acids. CDR3 bases: TGTGCCACCAGCAGAGATGTGGGAGGGGGAGAGACCCAGTACTTC. Amino acids: CATSRDVGGGETQYF.

This clonotype has a handful of counts. V gene TRBV7-9 combines with J gene TRBJ2-1, with D perhaps matching TRBD2 (5 bases). The CDR3 length is 12 residues. CDR1 and CDR2 (germline): SEHNR, FQNEAQ (reference sequence). The V end lost 3 bases, the J end lost 10 bases, and 10 bases lay between the germline ends. The CDR3, as DNA: TGTGCCAGCAGCTTTAGCGATGGGGAGCAGTTCTTC. Encoded protein: CASSFSDGEQFF.

This clonotype has a handful of counts. The rearrangement uses TRBV7-8 and TRBJ2-7, with D possibly being TRBD2 (6 bases). The CDR3 length is 16 residues. CDR1 SGHVS and CDR2 FQNEAQ come from the germline V gene. Trimming took 1 base from V and 2 from J, leaving 15 bases between them. The chain's CDR3 is CASSLVGPAGPYEQYF. Written as DNA, the CDR3 is TGTGCCAGCAGCTTAGTAGGTCCAGCGGGTCCCTACGAGCAGTACTTC.

This clonotype was detected a few times. This chain links TRBV29-1 with TRBJ2-7, with D possibly being TRBD1 (5 bases). The CDR3 has 14 residues. V lost 2 bases and J 4 bases, leaving 15 bases between the germline ends. Germline-derived CDR1 and CDR2 are SQVTM and ANQGSEA. CDR3 nucleotides: TGCAGCGTTGAAAGGGGCGGCGCTGGTTACGAGCAGTACTTC. Its protein product is CSVERGGAGYEQYF.

The chain employs TRBV7-2 and TRBJ1-3; weak D call: TRBD1 (6 bases). V dropped 0 bases and J dropped 2 bases, with 14 bases sitting between them. Germline lookup yields CDR1 SGHTA and CDR2 FQGNSA. This CDR3 region has 17 residues. Here the CDR3 DNA reads TGTGCCAGCAGCTTAGCGGGACAAATAACGCCTGGAAACACCATATATTTT. Amino acids: CASSLAGQITPGNTIYF.

This clonotype has more than one count but fewer than ten. The gene calls are TRBV29-1 and TRBJ1-1; 7 bases agree with TRBD1. The J segment lost 0 bases and the V segment lost 4 bases, leaving 2 bases of the junction unmatched. CDR1 is SQVTM, CDR2 ANQGSEA, per germline. The CDR3 loop spans 13 amino acids. In DNA, the CDR3 is TGCAGCGTTGGGGGACAGTTGAACACTGAAGCTTTCTTT. It codes for CSVGGQLNTEAFF.

This clonotype was counted only a few times. The rearrangement links TRBV6-1 to TRBJ1-1; TRBD1 might be the D (5 bases). The germline V gene encodes CDR1 MNHNS and CDR2 SASEGT. The CDR3 covers 15 residues. Trimming took off 6 bases at V and 5 bases at J, with 19 bases between the two ends. CDR3 nucleotide sequence: TGTGCCAGCAGCGTTGGAGGTGACAGATATACTGAAGCTTTCTTT. As protein: CASSVGGDRYTEAFF.

There are a few counts of this clonotype. The chain is built from TRBV20-1 and TRBJ2-7; 8 positions match TRBD1. Germline-derived CDR1 and CDR2 are DFQATT and SNEGSKA (reference sequence). J gave up 2 bases and V 3 bases, and 6 bases lay outside the gene matches. The CDR3 has 14 residues. The CDR3: CSARGQASTYEQYF. CDR3 coding DNA: TGCAGTGCTAGGGGACAGGCGAGTACCTACGAGCAGTACTTC.

In its sample, this clonotype was seen a few times. V usage is TRBV27 and J usage is TRBJ2-3, with TRBD2 identical over 12 bases. CDR3 size: 16 residues. Trimming cost V 4 bases and J 2 bases; bases outside gene matches: 4. In germline, CDR1 is MNHEY, CDR2 SMNVEV (reference sequence). The CDR3 DNA reads as TGTGCCAGCAGTTCCGGACTAGCGGGGACCACAGATACGCAGTATTTT. Translating it yields CASSSGLAGTTDTQYF.

The V and J genes are TRBV5-1 and TRBJ2-7; D gene ambiguous. Between the trimmed V and J ends, which lost 0 bases and 2 bases, there was a span of 9 bases. From germline, CDR1 is SGHRS and CDR2 YFSETQ. The length of the CDR3 is 14 residues. The CDR3 spells CASSLGARTYEQYF. Written as DNA, the CDR3 is TGCGCCAGCAGCTTGGGGGCCCGGACCTACGAGCAGTACTTC. Drawing the rest from reference TRBV5-1 and TRBJ2-7, the complete variable domain is KAGVTQTPRYLIKTRGQQVTLSCSPISGHRSVSWYQQTPGQGLQFLFEYFSETQRNKGNFPGRFSGRQFSNSRSEMNVSTLELGDSALYLCASSLGARTYEQYFGPGTRLTVT.